The source of this TCR beta chain is a study of regulatory T cells in long-lasting Graves disease. Findings and limits, study-wide: Blood alone, not thyroid tissue, was studied.

The CDR3 spans 15 residues. Germline V gives CDR1 SNHLY, CDR2 FYNNEI. The V end was cut by 3 bases, the J end by 2 bases, with 11 bases between. Time point described: newly diagnosed GD, antithyroid drugs for less than 3 months. With RNA extracted from PBMCs as input, the TCR library was made. With iRepertoire HTBI primers and Arm-PCR of CDR3 regions, TCR beta libraries were built. A single record per CDR3 protein comes from TCRdb applying MiXCR to the multiplex PCR reads. This repertoire shows 550,000 to 700,000 distinct CDR3 sequences, roughly 16% found once; its top ten account for 12%. This clonotype was seen many times. Its cognate antigen is unknown. The data also belong to a second study, concerning T cells in Graves' hyperthyroidism and ophthalmopathy.

V gene TRBV2 combines with J gene TRBJ2-1; D may be TRBD2 (6 bases). Sequenced material: peripheral blood mononuclear cells (PBMCs), taken at new diagnosis, from a patient treated with antithyroid drugs. The receptor was derived from a man younger than 35 with Graves disease. The CDR3 DNA sequence: TGTGCCAGCAGTGAGTCGGACTACCCCTACAATGAGCAGTTCTTC. Amino acids: CASSESDYPYNEQFF.